The 13 T cell receptor beta chains below were found in one sample sequenced in a study of shared clonotypes between healthy human individuals. Clones were read by immunoSEQ multiplex PCR, and TCRdb kept only the in-frame ones, dropping some. The data show 95,000 to 120,000 clones, with about 62% seen just once and around 23% held by the top ten. The sample was memory CD8+ T cells sorted from blood. As for subset: CD45RO+ cells pooled with CCR7-negative TemRA cells. The receptors derive from a woman in her twenties or thirties in good health.

The chain uses TRBV28 and TRBJ2-1; 7 bases agree with TRBD1. Germline V gene sequence: CDR1 MDHEN, CDR2 SYDVKM. V trimming: 6 bases; J trimming: 9 bases; junction bases outside the gene matches: 14. The CDR3 is 15 residues long. CDR3 loop: CASSPPADRVGEQFF. The CDR3 DNA is TGTGCCAGCAGCCCCCCGGCTGACAGGGTGGGTGAGCAGTTCTTC. Full variable domain (missing parts from reference TRBV28 and TRBJ2-1): DVKVTQSSRYLVKRTGEKVFLECVQDMDHENMFWYRQDPGLGLRLIYFSYDVKMKEKGDIPEGYSVSREKKERFSLILESASTNQTSMYLCASSPPADRVGEQFFGPGTRLTVL.

This clone has more than one count but fewer than ten. This chain joins TRBV6-4 and TRBJ1-6; the D is unclear. This CDR3 region has 15 residues. Trimming took 0 bases from V and 5 from J, leaving 8 bases between them. Germline V lookup: CDR1 MRHNA, CDR2 SNTAGT. This chain's CDR3 is CASSDSKGDNSPLHF. In DNA form, the CDR3 reads TGTGCCAGCAGTGACTCGAAGGGTGATAATTCACCCCTCCACTTT.

This clone appeared a few times. The chain combines TRBV6-5 with TRBJ1-5; D unresolved. Per germline, CDR1 MNHEY and CDR2 SVGAGI. The CDR3 contains 12 residues. V was cut by 2 bases and J by 6 bases, with 5 bases left in between. CDR3 sequence reads: CASSYEGQPQHF. As DNA, the CDR3 is TGTGCCAGCAGTTACGAGGGTCAGCCCCAGCATTTT.

The chain combines TRBV29-1 with TRBJ2-7, with 9 bases identical to TRBD2. Germline V gene sequence: CDR1 SQVTM, CDR2 ANQGSEA. The CDR3 runs to 14 residues. V gave up 6 bases and J gave up 3 bases; unmatched junction bases: 9. CDR3: CSVDAGTSIYEQYF. The CDR3 region has the DNA TGCAGCGTGGACGCCGGGACTAGCATCTACGAGCAGTACTTC.

This chain uses TRBV25-1 with TRBJ2-7; the match to TRBD2 covers 7 bases. The CDR3 runs 15 residues. CDR1 and CDR2 (germline): MGHDK, SYGVNS. V shed 1 base, J shed 2 bases, and the junction held 5 bases outside the gene matches. The chain's CDR3 is CASSESLARTYEQYF. The CDR3 region has the DNA TGTGCCAGCAGTGAATCACTAGCGCGCACCTACGAGCAGTACTTC.

This clone was counted many times. The chain has TRBV7-2 and TRBJ1-2, with 7 bases fitting TRBD1. Germline V gene lookup returns CDR1 SGHTA and CDR2 FQGNSA. CDR3 length: 13 residues. Germline trimming cut 4 bases from V and 3 bases from J; bases unmatched to any gene: 2. The CDR3 DNA follows: TGTGCCAGCAGCTCCGGACAGGACTATGGCTACACCTTC. The encoded protein is CASSSGQDYGYTF.

The chain is built from TRBV27 and TRBJ2-2; no reliable D call. From germline, CDR1 is MNHEY and CDR2 SMNVEV (reference sequence). This CDR3 has 13 amino acids. Between the trimmed V and J ends, which lost 3 bases and 1 base, there was a span of 3 bases. Written as DNA, the CDR3 is TGTGCCAGCAGTTTCCAGAACACCGGGGAGCTGTTTTTT. It encodes CASSFQNTGELFF.

This clone was counted once. The chain employs TRBV6-1 and TRBJ2-1; the match to TRBD2 covers 7 bases. The CDR3 contains 15 residues. J was trimmed by 4 bases and V by 6 bases; bases with no gene match: 9. Germline loops: CDR1 MNHNS, CDR2 SASEGT. The CDR3: CASRKGGSGYNEQFF. CDR3 coding DNA: TGTGCCAGCAGGAAGGGAGGTAGCGGGTACAATGAGCAGTTCTTC.

The chain links TRBV28 to TRBJ2-7; D is possibly TRBD1 (6 bases). CDR3 length equals 17 residues. Germline values: CDR1 MDHEN, CDR2 SYDVKM. Trimming removed 4 bases from V and 1 base from J, with 20 bases in between. The CDR3 sequence: CASSSVIVRTASYEQYF. Written as DNA, the CDR3 is TGTGCCAGCAGTTCTGTCATTGTCCGGACAGCTTCCTACGAGCAGTACTTC.

This clone was counted once. The chain couples TRBV19 to TRBJ2-5; D is uncertain. Per the germline V gene, CDR1 is LNHDA and CDR2 is SQIVND (reference sequence). The CDR3 runs to 14 residues. V gave up 5 bases and J gave up 11 bases, with 21 bases separating them. DNA for the CDR3: TGTGCCAGTAGTGCATGGCCGGTTGAATTTGCGCAGTACTTC. Protein sequence: CASSAWPVEFAQYF.

The V gene is TRBV7-2, the J gene TRBJ2-7; no firm D call. Germline loops: CDR1 SGHTA, CDR2 FQGNSA. Deletions cut 2 bases from V and 4 bases from J, with 9 bases between. CDR3 length: 13 amino acids. Here the CDR3 reads CASSLYYQYEQYF. Written as DNA, the CDR3 is TGTGCCAGCAGCTTATACTACCAATACGAGCAGTACTTC.

The chain employs TRBV23-1 and TRBJ2-7; TRBD2 matches 9 bases. TRBV23-1 is recorded as an ORF, its role being uncertain. The CDR3 has 14 residues. The junction had 6 bases not matched to a gene; V was cut back by 5 bases and J by 4 bases. CDR3 amino acids: CASSERLAEYEQYF. Written as DNA, the CDR3 is TGCGCCAGCAGTGAAAGACTAGCGGAGTACGAGCAGTACTTC.

In this sample, this clone turned up many times. DNA of the CDR3: TGTGCCAGCAGGGCCGGGACAGCCTCCTACGAGCAGTACTTC. Its translation is CASRAGTASYEQYF. This rearrangement joins TRBV2 to TRBJ2-7, with TRBD1 matching over 7 bases. This CDR3 is built from 14 residues. Trimming at V came to 6 bases and at J to 0 bases, leaving 5 bases not matched to a gene. The V gene's germline CDR1 is SNHLY and CDR2 FYNNEI.